Listed below are T cell receptor beta chains from one sample, sequenced in a study of blood T cell repertoires in COVID-19. Sequencing was performed with immunoSEQ multiplex PCR; in TCRdb, only in-frame clones are kept and a portion is missing. Of roughly 99,000 clones listed, roughly 80% are singletons. What was sequenced was peripheral blood. The origin of the receptors is a woman of 80 years or more with acute or convalescent COVID-19. The CDR3 runs from the conserved cysteine through the conserved F or W. The D gene is left open where the match is weak. Expanded clones get a size class; other rows say once, few or many, or leave the size out.

j_call cdr3_length v_call d_call clone_size cdr3_nt cdr3_aa
TRBJ1-1 13 TRBV10-3 TRBD1 NA TGTGCCACCTTGACAGGGTTAGGAGCTGAAGCTTTCTTT CATLTGLGAEAFF
TRBJ1-3 15 TRBV4-3 NA NA TGCGCCAGCAGCCAAGGAGGAGGACCTGGAAACACCATATATTTT CASSQGGGPGNTIYF
TRBJ1-2 14 TRBV7-3 TRBD1 NA TGTGCCAGCAGCACCCACGGGACAGCGAATGGCTACACCTTC CASSTHGTANGYTF
TRBJ2-3 14 TRBV2 TRBD1 NA TGTGCCAGCAGGACGGGACAGGGATCCGATACGCAGTATTTT CASRTGQGSDTQYF
TRBJ2-2 19 TRBV27 NA NA TGTGCCAGCAGTCGGAGCAGGGTGACCGGGACATTCAACACCGGGGAGCTGTTTTTT CASSRSRVTGTFNTGELFF
TRBJ2-6 14 TRBV7-3 NA NA TGTGCCAGCACACAGGGACCTGGGGCCAACGTCCTGACTTTC CASTQGPGANVLTF
TRBJ1-5 15 TRBV6-2/TRBV6-3 TRBD1 NA TGTGCCAGCAGTCATCCGGGACAGGGCAGTCAGCCCCAGCATTTT CASSHPGQGSQPQHF
TRBJ2-5 14 TRBV13 NA NA TGTGCCAGCAGCCTCGGTGTACCTTTAGAGACCCAGTACTTC CASSLGVPLETQYF
TRBJ1-5 15 TRBV5-5 NA NA TGTGCCAGCAGACCCTCCGCGGGGGCCCTTCAGCCCCAGCATTTT CASRPSAGALQPQHF
TRBJ1-1 15 TRBV11-2 NA NA TGTGCCAGCAGTTCTACAGTCATTAAGAACACTGAAGCTTTCTTT CASSSTVIKNTEAFF
TRBJ2-1 14 TRBV9 NA once TGTGCCAGCGGAGCCCGGCGGGTGGAAAATGAGCAGTTCTTC CASGARRVENEQFF
TRBJ2-5 16 TRBV11-3 TRBD1 once TGTGCCAGCAGCCTAAGGGACAGCCGATCCCAAGAGACCCAGTACTTC CASSLRDSRSQETQYF
TRBJ2-7 15 TRBV6-2/TRBV6-3 TRBD1 NA TGTGCCAGCAGTTATGGGGACAGGGATCTCGACGAGCAGTACTTC CASSYGDRDLDEQYF